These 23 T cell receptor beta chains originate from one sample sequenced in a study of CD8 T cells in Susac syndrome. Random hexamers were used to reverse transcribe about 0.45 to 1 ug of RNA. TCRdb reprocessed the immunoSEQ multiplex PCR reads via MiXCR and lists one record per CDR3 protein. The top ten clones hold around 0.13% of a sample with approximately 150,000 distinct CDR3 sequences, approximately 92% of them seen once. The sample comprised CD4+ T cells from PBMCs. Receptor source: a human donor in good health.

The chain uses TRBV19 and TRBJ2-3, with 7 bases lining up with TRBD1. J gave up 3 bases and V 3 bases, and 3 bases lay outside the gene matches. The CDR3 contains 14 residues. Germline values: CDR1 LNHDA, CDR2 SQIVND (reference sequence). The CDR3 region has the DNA TGTGCCAGTAGTATTTGGGACAGAACAGATACGCAGTATTTT. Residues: CASSIWDRTDTQYF.

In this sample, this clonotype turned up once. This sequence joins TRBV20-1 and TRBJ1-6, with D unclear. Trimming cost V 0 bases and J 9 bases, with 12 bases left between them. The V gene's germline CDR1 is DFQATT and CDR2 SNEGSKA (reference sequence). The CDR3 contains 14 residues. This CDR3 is CSARDLGSSSPLHF. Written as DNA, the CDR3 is TGCAGTGCTAGAGATCTGGGATCAAGTTCACCCCTCCACTTT.

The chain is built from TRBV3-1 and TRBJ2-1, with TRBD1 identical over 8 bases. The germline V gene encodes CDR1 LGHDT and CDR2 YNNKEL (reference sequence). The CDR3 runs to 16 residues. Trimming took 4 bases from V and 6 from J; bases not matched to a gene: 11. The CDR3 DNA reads TGTGCCAGCAGCCGAGAGGACAGGGCGCTCGCCAATGAGCAGTTCTTC. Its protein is CASSREDRALANEQFF.

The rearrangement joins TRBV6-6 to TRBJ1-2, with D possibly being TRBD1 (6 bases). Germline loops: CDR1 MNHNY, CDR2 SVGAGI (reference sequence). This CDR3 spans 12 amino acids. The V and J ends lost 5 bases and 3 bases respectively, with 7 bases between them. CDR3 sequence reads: CASSHRDYGYTF. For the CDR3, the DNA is TGTGCCAGCAGTCACAGGGACTATGGCTACACCTTC.

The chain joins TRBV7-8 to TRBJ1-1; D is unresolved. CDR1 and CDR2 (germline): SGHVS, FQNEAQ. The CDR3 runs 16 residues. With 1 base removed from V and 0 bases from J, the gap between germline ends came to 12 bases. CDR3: CASSLGAAGLNTEAFF. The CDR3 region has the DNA TGTGCCAGCAGCTTAGGGGCCGCCGGGTTGAACACTGAAGCTTTCTTT.

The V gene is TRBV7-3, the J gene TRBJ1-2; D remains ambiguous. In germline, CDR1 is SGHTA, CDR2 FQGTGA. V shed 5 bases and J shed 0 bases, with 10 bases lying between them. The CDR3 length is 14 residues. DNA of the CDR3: TGTGCCAGCAGCCCTTCGGGAGCTAACTATGGCTACACCTTC. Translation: CASSPSGANYGYTF. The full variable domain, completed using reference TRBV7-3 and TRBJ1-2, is GAGVSQTPSNKVTEKGKYVELRCDPISGHTALYWYRQSLGQGPEFLIYFQGTGAADDSGLPNDRFFAVRPEGSVSTLKIQRTERGDSAVYLCASSPSGANYGYTFGSGTRLTVV.

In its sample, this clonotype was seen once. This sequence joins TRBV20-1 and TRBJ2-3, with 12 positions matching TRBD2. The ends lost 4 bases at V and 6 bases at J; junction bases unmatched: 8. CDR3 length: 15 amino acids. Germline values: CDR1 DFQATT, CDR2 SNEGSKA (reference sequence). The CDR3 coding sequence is TGCAGTGCTATTAGACTAGCGGGGGAATCGGATACGCAGTATTTT. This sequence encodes CSAIRLAGESDTQYF.

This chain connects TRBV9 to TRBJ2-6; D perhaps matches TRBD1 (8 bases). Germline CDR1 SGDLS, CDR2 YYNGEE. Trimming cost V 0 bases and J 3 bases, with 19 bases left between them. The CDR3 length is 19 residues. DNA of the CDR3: TGTGCCAGCAGCGTAGAGGGGGGGACAGGAGTTTTTGGGGCCAACGTCCTGACTTTC. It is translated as CASSVEGGTGVFGANVLTF.

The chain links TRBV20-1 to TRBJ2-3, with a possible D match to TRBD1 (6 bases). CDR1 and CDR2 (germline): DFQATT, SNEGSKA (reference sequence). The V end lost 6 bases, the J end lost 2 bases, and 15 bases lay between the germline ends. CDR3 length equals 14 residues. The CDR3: CSANPQGSTDTQYF. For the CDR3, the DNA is TGCAGTGCCAACCCCCAGGGGTCCACAGATACGCAGTATTTT.

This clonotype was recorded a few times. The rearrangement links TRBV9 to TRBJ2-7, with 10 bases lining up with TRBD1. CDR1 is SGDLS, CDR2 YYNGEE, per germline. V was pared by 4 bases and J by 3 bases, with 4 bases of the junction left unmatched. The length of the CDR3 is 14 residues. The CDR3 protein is CASSRDRGYYEQYF. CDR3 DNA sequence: TGTGCCAGCAGCCGGGACAGGGGTTACTACGAGCAGTACTTC. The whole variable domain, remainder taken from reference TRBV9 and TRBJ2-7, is DSGVTQTPKHLITATGQRVTLRCSPRSGDLSVYWYQQSLDQGLQFLIQYYNGEERAKGNILERFSAQQFPDLHSELNLSSLELGDSALYFCASSRDRGYYEQYFGPGTRLTVT.

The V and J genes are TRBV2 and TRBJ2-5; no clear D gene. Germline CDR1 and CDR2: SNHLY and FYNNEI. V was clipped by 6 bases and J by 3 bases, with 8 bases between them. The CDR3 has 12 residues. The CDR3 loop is CASRPREETQYF. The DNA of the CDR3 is TGTGCCAGCAGACCGCGAGAAGAGACCCAGTACTTC.

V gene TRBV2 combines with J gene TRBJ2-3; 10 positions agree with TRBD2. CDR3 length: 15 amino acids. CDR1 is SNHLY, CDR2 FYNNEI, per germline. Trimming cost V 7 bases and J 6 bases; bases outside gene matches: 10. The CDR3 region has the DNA TGTGCCAGCATGGGTCTAGCGGGGGCCCTTGATACGCAGTATTTT. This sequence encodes CASMGLAGALDTQYF.

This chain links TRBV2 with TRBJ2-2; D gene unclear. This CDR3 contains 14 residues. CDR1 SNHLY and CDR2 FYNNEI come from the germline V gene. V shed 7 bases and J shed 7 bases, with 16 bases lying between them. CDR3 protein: CASTGIGSSGELFF. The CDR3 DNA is TGTGCCAGCACCGGTATTGGGTCCAGCGGGGAGCTGTTTTTT.

The CDR3 region is CASSEGLAGNEQFF. The DNA for the CDR3 is TGTGCCAGCAGCGAAGGACTAGCGGGGAATGAGCAGTTCTTC. The chain couples TRBV5-4 to TRBJ2-1; TRBD2 aligns across 12 bases. V gave up 4 bases and J gave up 7 bases; unmatched junction bases: 3. Per germline, CDR1 SGHNT and CDR2 YYREEE (reference sequence). The CDR3 sequence is 14 residues long.

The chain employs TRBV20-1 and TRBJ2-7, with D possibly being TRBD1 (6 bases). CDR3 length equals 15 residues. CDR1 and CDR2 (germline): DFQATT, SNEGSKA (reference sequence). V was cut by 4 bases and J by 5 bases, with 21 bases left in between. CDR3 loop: CSATYAGTQGNEQYF. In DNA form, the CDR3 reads TGCAGTGCTACTTATGCCGGGACCCAGGGGAACGAGCAGTACTTC.

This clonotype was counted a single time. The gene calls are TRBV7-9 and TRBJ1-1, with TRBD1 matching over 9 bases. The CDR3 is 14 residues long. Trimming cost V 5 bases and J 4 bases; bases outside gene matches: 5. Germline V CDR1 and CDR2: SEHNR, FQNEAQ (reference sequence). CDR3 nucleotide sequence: TGTGCCAGCAGCCCGGGACAGGGCATCACTGAAGCTTTCTTT. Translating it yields CASSPGQGITEAFF.

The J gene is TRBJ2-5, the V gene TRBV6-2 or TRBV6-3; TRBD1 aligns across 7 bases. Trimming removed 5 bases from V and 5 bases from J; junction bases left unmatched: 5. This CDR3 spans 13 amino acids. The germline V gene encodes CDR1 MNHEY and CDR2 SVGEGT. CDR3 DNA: TGTGCCAGCAGTAAAACAGGGGCGGAGACCCAGTACTTC. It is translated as CASSKTGAETQYF.

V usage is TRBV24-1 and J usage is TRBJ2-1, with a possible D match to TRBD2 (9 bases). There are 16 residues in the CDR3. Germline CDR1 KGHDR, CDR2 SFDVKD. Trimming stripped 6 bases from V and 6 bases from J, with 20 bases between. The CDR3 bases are TGTGCCACCAGTTCCAGGGGGCTAGCGGGGATCAATGAGCAGTTCTTC. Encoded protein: CATSSRGLAGINEQFF.

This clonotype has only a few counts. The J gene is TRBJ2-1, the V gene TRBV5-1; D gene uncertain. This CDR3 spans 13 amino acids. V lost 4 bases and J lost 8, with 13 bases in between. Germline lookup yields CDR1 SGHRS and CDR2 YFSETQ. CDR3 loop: CASSKDIDHEQFF. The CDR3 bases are TGCGCCAGCAGCAAAGACATAGACCATGAGCAGTTCTTC.

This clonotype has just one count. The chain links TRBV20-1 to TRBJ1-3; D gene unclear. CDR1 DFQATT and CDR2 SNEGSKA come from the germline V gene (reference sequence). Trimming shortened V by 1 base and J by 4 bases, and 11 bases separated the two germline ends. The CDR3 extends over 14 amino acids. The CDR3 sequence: CSARGPNKGNTIYF. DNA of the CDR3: TGCAGTGCTAGAGGTCCCAATAAGGGAAACACCATATATTTT.

The CDR3 coding sequence is TGTGCCAGCAGCAACTCTGCCGGGACCCCCAGCTCCTACGAGCAGTACTTC. Translation gives CASSNSAGTPSSYEQYF. The V gene is TRBV21-1, the J gene TRBJ2-7; no DNA check was done on the table's D call, TRBD1. TRBV21-1 represents a pseudogene. The CDR3 length is 17 residues.

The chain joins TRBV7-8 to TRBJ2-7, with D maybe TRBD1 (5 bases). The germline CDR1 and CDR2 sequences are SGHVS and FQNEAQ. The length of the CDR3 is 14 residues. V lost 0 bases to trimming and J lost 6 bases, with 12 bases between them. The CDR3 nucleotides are TGTGCCAGCAGCTTAGCGAGGCAGGGCCGCGAGCAGTACTTC. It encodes CASSLARQGREQYF.

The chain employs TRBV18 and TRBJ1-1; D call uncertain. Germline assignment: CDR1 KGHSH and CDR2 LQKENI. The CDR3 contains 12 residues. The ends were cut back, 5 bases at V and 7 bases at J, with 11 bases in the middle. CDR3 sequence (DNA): TGTGCCAGCTCATCTTACAGCCTTGAAGCTTTCTTT. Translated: CASSSYSLEAFF.